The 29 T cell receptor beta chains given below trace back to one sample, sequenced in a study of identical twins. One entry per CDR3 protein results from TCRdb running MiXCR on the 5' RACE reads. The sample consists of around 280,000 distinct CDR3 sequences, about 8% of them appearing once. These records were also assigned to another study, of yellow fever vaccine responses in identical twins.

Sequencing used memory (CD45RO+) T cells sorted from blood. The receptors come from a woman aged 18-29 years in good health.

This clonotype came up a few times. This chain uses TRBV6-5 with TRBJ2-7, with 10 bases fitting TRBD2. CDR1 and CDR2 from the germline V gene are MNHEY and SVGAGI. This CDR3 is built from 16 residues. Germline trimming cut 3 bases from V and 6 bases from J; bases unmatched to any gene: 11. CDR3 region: CASSYQRLAGEGEQYF. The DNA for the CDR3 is TGTGCCAGCAGTTATCAACGGCTAGCGGGAGAGGGCGAGCAGTACTTC.

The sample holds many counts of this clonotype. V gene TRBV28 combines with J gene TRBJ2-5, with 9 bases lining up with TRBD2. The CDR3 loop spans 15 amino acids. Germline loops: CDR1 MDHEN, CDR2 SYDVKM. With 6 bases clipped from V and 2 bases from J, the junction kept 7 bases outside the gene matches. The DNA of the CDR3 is TGTGCCAGCAGACCGAGCGGGGGGTTACAAGAGACCCAGTACTTC. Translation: CASRPSGGLQETQYF.

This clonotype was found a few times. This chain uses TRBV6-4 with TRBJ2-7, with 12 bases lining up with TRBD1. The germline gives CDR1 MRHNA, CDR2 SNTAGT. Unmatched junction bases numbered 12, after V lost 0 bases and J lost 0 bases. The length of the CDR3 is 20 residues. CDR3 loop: CASSDSSVGDRGPNSYEQYV. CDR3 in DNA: TGTGCCAGCAGTGACTCGTCCGTCGGGGACAGGGGGCCAAACTCCTACGAGCAGTACGTC.

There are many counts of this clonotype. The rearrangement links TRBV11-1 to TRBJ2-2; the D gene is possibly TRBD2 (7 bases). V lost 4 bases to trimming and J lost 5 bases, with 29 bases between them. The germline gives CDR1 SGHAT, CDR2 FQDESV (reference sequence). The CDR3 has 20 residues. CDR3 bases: TGTGCCAGCAGCTCCCTAAAGGACCAAAAACAGGGAGCGGGGACCGGGGAGCTGTTTTTT. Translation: CASSSLKDQKQGAGTGELFF.

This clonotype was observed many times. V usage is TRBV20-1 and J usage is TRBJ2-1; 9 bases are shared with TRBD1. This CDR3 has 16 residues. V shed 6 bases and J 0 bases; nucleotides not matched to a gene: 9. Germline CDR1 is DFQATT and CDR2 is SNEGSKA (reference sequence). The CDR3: CSAPQGTGSSYNEQFF. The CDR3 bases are TGCAGTGCACCACAAGGGACAGGGAGCTCCTACAATGAGCAGTTCTTC.

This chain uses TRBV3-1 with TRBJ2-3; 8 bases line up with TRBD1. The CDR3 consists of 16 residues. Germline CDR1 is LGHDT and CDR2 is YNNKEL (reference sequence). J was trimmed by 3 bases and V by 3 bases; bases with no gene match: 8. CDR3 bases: TGTGCCAGCAGCCAGGACAGGGTTCTATCGACAGATACGCAGTATTTT. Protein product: CASSQDRVLSTDTQYF.

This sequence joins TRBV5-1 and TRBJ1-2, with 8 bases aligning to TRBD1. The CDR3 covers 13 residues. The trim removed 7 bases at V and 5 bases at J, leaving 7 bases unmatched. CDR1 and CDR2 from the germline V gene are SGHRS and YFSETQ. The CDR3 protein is CASGPGTGYGYTF. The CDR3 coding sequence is TGCGCCAGCGGACCCGGGACAGGTTATGGCTACACCTTC.

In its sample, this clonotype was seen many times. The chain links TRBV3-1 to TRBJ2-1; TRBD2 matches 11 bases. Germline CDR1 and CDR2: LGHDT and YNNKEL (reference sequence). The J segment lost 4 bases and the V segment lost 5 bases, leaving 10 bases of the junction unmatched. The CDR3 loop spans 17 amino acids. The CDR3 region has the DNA TGTGCCAGCAGCTCGGGACTAGCGGCTAGGGGTTACAATGAGCAGTTCTTC. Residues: CASSSGLAARGYNEQFF.

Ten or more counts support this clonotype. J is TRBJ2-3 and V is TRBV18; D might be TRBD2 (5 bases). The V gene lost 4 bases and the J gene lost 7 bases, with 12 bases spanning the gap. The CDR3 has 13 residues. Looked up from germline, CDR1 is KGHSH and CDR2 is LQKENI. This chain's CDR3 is CASSRGSDNTQYF. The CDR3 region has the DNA TGTGCCAGCTCACGTGGGAGTGATAATACGCAGTATTTT.

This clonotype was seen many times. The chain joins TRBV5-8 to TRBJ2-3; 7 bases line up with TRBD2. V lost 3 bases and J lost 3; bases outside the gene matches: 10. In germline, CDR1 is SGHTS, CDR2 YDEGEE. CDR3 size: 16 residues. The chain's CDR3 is CASSSASGIRTDTQYF. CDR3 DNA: TGTGCCAGCAGCTCTGCGAGCGGGATAAGGACAGATACGCAGTATTTT. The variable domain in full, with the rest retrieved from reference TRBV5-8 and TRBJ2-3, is EAGVTQSPTHLIKTRGQQATLRCSPISGHTSVYWYQQALGLGLQFLLWYDEGEERNRGNFPPRFSGRQFPNYSSELNVNALELEDSALYLCASSSASGIRTDTQYFGPGTRLTVL.

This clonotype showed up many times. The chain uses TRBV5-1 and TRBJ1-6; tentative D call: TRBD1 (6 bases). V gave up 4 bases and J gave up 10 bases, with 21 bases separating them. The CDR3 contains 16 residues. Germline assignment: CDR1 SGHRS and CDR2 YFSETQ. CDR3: CASSPGQQELGSPLHF. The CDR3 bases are TGCGCCAGCAGCCCAGGACAGCAGGAGTTGGGATCACCCCTCCACTTT. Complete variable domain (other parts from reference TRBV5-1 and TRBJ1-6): KAGVTQTPRYLIKTRGQQVTLSCSPISGHRSVSWYQQTPGQGLQFLFEYFSETQRNKGNFPGRFSGRQFSNSRSEMNVSTLELGDSALYLCASSPGQQELGSPLHFGNGTRLTVT.

CDR3 coding DNA: TGTGCCAGCAGTTATGGTAGACAGCCTAGCACAGATACGCAGTATTTT. Its translation is CASSYGRQPSTDTQYF. The chain has TRBV6-5 and TRBJ2-3; D may be TRBD1 (5 bases). Per germline, CDR1 MNHEY and CDR2 SVGAGI. With 3 bases removed from V and 0 bases from J, the gap between germline ends came to 13 bases. The CDR3 has 16 amino acids.

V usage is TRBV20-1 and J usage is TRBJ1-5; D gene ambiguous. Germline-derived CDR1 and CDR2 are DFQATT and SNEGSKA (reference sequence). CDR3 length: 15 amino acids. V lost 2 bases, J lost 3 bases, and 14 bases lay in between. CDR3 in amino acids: CSARMFTDPNQPQHF. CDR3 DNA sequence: TGCAGTGCTAGAATGTTCACAGACCCCAATCAGCCCCAGCATTTT.

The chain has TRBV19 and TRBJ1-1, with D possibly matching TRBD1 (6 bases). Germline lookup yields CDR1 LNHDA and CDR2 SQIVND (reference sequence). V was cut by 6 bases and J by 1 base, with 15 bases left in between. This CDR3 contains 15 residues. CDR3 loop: CASRQTGTPNTEAFF. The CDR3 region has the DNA TGTGCCAGTAGGCAAACCGGGACACCGAACACTGAAGCTTTCTTT.

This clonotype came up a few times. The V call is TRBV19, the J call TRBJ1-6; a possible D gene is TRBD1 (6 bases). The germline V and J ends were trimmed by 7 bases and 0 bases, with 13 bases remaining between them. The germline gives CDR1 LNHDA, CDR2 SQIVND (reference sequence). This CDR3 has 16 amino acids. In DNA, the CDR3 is TGTGCCAGTACGCGACAGGAGAGCTCCTATAATTCACCCCTCCACTTT. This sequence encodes CASTRQESSYNSPLHF.

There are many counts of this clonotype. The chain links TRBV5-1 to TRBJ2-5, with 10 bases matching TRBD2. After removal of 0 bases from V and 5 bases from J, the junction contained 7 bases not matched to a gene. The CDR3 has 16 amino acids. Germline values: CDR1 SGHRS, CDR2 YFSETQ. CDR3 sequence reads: CASSLASSGSWETQYF. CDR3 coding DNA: TGCGCCAGCAGCTTGGCGTCTAGCGGGAGTTGGGAGACCCAGTACTTC.

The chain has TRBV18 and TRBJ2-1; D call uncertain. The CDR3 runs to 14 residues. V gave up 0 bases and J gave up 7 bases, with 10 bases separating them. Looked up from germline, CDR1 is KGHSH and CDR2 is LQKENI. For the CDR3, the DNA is TGTGCCAGCTCACCACCAGAGGTCCGAAATGAGCAGTTCTTC. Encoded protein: CASSPPEVRNEQFF. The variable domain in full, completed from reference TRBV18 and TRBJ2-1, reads NAGVMQNPRHLVRRRGQEARLRCSPMKGHSHVYWYRQLPEEGLKFMVYLQKENIIDESGMPKERFSAEFPKEGPSILRIQQVVRGDSAAYFCASSPPEVRNEQFFGPGTRLTVL.

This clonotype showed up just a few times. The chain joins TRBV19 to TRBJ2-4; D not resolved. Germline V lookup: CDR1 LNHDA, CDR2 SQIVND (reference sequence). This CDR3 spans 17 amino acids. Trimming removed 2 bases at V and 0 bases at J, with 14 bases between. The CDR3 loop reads CASSIRSGPLAKNIQYF. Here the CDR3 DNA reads TGTGCCAGTAGTATACGTTCCGGGCCATTAGCCAAAAACATTCAGTACTTC.

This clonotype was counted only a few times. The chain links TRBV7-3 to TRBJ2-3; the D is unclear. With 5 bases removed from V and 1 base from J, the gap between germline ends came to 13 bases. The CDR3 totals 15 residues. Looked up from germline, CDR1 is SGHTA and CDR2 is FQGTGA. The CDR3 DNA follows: TGTGCCAGCAGCCTTCTAGGGTCTGGCACAGATACGCAGTATTTT. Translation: CASSLLGSGTDTQYF.

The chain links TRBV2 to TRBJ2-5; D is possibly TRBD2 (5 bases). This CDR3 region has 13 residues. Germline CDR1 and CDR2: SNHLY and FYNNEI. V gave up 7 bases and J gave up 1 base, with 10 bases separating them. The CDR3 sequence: CASKEEVQETQYF. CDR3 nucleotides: TGTGCCAGCAAGGAGGAGGTCCAAGAGACCCAGTACTTC.

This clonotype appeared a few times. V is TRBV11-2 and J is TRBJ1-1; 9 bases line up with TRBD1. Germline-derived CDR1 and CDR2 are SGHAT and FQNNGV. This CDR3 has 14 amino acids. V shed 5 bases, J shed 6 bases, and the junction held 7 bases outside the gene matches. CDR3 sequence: CASSVRTGVPEAFF. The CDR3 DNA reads TGTGCCAGCAGCGTCCGGACAGGGGTTCCTGAAGCTTTCTTT.

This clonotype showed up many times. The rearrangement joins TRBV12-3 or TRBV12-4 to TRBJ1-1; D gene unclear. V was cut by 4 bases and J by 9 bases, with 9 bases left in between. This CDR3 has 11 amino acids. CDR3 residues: CASSSTQKAFF. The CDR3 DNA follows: TGTGCCAGCAGTTCGACTCAAAAAGCTTTCTTT.

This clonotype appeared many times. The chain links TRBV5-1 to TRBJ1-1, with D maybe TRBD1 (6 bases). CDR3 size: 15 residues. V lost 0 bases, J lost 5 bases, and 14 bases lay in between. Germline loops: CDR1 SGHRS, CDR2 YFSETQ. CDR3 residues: CASSLGTGHQTEAFF. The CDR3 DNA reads TGCGCCAGCAGCTTGGGTACAGGGCATCAGACTGAAGCTTTCTTT.

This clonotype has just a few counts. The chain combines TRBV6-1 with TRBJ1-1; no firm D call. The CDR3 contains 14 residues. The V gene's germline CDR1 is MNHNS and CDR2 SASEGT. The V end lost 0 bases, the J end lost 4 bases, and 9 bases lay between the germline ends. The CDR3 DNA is TGTGCCAGCAGTGAAGCGCCCGGGATCACTGAAGCTTTCTTT. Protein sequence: CASSEAPGITEAFF.

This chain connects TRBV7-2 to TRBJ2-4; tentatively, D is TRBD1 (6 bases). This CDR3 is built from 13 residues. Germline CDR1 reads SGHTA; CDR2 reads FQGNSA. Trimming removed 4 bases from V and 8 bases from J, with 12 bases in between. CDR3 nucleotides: TGTGCCAGCAGCTCGGGACATTGGGACATTCAGTACTTC. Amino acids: CASSSGHWDIQYF.

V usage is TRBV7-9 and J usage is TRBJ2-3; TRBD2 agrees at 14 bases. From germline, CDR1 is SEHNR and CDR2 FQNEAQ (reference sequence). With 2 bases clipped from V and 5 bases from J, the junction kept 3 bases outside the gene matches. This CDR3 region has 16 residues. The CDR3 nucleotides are TGTGCCAGCAGCTTATCTGGACTAGCGGGAGGAGATACGCAGTATTTT. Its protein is CASSLSGLAGGDTQYF.

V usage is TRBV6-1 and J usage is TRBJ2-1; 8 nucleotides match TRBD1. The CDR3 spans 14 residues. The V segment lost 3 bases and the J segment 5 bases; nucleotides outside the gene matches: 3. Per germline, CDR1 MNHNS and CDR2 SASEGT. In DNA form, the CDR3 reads TGTGCCAGCAGTGACACAGGGGGAGACAATGAGCAGTTCTTC. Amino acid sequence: CASSDTGGDNEQFF.

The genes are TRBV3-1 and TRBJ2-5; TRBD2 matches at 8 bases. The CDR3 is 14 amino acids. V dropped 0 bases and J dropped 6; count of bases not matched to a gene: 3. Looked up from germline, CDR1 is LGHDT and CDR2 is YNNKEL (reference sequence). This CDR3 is CASSQETSGKTQYF. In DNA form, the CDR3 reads TGTGCCAGCAGCCAAGAAACTAGCGGAAAGACCCAGTACTTC.

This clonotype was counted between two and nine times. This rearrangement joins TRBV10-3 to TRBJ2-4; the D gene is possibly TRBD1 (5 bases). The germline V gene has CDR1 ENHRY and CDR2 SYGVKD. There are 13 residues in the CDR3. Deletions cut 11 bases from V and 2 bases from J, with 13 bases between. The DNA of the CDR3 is TGTGCCTTCGGAAGGGGCACCAAAAACATTCAGTACTTC. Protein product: CAFGRGTKNIQYF.